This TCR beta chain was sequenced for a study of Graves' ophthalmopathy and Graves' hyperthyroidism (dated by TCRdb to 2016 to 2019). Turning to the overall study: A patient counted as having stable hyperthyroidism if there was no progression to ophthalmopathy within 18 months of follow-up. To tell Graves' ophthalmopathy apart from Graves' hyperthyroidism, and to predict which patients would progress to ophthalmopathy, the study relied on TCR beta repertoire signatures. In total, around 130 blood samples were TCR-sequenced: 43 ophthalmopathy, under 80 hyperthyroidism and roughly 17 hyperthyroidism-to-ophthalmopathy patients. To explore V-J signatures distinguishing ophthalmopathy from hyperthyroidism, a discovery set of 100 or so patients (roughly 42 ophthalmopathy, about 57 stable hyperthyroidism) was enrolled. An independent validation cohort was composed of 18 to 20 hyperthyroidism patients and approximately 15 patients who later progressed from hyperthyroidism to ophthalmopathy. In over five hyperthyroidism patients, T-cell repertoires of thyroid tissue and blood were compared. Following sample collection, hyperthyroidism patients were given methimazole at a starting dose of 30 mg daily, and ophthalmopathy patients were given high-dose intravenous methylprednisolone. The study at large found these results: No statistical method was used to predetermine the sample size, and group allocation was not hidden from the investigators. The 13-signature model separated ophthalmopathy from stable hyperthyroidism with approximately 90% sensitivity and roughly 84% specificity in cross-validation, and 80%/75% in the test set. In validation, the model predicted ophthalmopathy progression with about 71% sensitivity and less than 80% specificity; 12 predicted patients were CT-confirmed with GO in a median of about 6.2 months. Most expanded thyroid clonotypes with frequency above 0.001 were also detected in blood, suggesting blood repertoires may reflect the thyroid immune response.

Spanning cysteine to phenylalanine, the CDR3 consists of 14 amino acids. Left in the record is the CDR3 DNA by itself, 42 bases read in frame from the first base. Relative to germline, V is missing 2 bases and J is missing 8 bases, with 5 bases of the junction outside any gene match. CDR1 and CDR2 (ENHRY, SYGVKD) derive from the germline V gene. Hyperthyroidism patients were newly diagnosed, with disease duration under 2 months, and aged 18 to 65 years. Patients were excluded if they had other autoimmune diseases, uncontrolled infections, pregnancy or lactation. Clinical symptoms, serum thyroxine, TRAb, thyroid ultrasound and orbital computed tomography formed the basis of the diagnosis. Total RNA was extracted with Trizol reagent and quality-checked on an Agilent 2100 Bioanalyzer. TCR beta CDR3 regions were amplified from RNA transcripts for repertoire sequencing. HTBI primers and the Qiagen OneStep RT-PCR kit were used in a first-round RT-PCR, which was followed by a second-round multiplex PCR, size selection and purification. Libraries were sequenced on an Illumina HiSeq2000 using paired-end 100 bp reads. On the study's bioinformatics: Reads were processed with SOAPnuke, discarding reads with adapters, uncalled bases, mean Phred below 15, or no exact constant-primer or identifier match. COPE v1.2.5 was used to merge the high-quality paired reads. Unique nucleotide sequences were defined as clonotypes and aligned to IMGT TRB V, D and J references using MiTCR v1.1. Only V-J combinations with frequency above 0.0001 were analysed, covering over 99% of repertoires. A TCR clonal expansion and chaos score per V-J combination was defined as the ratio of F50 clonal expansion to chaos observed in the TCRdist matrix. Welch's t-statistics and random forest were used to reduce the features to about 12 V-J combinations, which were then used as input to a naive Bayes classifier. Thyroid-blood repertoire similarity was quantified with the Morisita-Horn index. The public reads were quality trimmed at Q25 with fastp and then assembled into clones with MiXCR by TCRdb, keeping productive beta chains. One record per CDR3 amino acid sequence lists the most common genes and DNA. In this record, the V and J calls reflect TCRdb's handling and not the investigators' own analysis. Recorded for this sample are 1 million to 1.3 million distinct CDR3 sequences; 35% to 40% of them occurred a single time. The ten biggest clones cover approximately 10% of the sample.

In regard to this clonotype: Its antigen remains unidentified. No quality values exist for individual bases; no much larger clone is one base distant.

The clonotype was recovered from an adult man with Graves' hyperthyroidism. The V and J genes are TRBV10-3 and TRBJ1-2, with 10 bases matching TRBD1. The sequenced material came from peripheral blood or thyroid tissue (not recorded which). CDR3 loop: CAISEPQTGGGYTF. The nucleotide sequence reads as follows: TGTGCCATCAGTGAGCCGCAGACAGGGGGCGGCTACACCTTC.